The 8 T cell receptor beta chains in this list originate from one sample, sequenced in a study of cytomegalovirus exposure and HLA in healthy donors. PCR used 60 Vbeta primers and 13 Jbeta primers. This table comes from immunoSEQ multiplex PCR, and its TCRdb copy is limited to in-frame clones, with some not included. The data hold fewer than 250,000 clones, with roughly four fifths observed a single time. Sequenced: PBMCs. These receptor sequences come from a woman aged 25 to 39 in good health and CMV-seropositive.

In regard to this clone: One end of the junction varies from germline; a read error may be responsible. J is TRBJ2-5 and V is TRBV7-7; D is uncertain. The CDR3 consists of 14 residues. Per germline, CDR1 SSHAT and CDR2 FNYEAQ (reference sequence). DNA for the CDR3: TGTGCTAGCAGCTTGGCTGGGCAACAAGAGACCCAGTACTTC. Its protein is CASSLAGQQETQYF.

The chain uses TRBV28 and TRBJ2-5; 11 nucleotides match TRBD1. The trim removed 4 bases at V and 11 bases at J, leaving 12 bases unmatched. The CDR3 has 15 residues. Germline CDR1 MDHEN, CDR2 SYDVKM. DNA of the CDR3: TGTGCCAGCAGTTCCCCCGGGACAGGGGGTGGGGAGCAGTACTTC. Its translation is CASSSPGTGGGEQYF.

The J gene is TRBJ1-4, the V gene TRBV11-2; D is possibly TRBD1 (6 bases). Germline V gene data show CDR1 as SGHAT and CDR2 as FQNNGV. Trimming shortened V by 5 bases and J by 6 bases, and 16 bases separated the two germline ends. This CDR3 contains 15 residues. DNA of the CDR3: TGTGCCAGCAGCCAGCCGGCAGGGGAATATGAAAAACTGTTTTTT. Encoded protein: CASSQPAGEYEKLFF.

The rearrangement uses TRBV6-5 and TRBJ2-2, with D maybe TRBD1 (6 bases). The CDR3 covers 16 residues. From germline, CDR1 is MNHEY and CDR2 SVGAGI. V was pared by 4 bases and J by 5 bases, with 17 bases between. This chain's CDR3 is CASSSPDRPGTGELFF. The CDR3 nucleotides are TGTGCCAGCAGTTCTCCGGACAGACCTGGTACCGGGGAGCTGTTTTTT.

CDR3 loop: CASSLRGTTNYGYTF. CDR3 nucleotide sequence: TGTGCCAGCAGCTTGAGGGGGACTACTAACTATGGCTACACCTTC. The chain carries TRBV5-5 and TRBJ1-2; the D gene is possibly TRBD1 (6 bases). The V gene lost 1 base and the J gene lost 0 bases, with 10 bases spanning the gap. This CDR3 has 15 residues. Germline V gene data show CDR1 as SGHKS and CDR2 as YYEKEE (reference sequence).

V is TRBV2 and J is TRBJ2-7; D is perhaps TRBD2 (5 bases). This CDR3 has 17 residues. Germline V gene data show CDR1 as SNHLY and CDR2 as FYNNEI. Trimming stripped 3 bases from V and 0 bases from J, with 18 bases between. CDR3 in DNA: TGTGCCAGCAGTGACGTCGGGAACGGTCTTAGCTCCTACGAGCAGTACTTC. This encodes CASSDVGNGLSSYEQYF.

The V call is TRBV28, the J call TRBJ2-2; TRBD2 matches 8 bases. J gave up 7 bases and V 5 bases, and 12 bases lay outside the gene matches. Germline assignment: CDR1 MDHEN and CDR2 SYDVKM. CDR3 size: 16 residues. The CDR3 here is CASSPGTSLGGGELFF. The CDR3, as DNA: TGTGCCAGCAGTCCCGGGACTAGTCTCGGTGGCGGGGAGCTGTTTTTT.

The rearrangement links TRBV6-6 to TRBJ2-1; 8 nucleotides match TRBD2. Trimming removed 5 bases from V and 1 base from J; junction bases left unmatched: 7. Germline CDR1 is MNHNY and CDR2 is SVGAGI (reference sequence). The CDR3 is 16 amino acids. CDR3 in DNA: TGTGCCAGCAGTCCAAGCGGGAGTACGTCCTACAATGAGCAGTTCTTC. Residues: CASSPSGSTSYNEQFF.